This entry lists 3 T cell receptor beta chains sequenced from one sample in a study of T-cell reconstitution after alpha-beta-depleted transplantation in children. The library targeted TCRbeta and was prepared with unique molecular identifiers. TCRdb re-called the PCR reads through MiXCR, storing one row per CDR3 protein. The table lists just under 350,000 distinct CDR3 sequences, around 16% of them singletons, with 35% to 50% in the top ten. Sequences were derived from PBMCs, mostly from graft donor cells, sampled 360 days after TCRalphabeta/CD19-depleted stem cell transplant. The receptor source for this set is a male patient aged 2 to 10 who had a stem cell transplant for acute lymphoblastic leukemia, so the T cells may come from the graft donor.

The V gene is TRBV10-3, the J gene TRBJ1-2, with 9 positions matching TRBD1. This CDR3 has 14 amino acids. V shed 7 bases and J 8 bases; nucleotides not matched to a gene: 11. Germline loops: CDR1 ENHRY, CDR2 SYGVKD. The CDR3 nucleotides are TGTGCCATCAATTTCGTCGAGGGACAGGGCGGCTACACCTTC. The encoded protein is CAINFVEGQGGYTF.

This clonotype was observed once. The J gene is TRBJ2-7, the V gene TRBV28, with a possible D match to TRBD2 (6 bases). V was pared by 1 base and J by 7 bases, with 14 bases between. The CDR3 has 14 amino acids. Germline CDR1 reads MDHEN; CDR2 reads SYDVKM. CDR3 protein: CASSLSGGWEEQYF. In nucleotides, the CDR3 is TGTGCCAGCAGTTTATCTGGGGGGTGGGAAGAGCAGTACTTC.

V and J are TRBV20-1 and TRBJ2-2; 15 nucleotides match TRBD2. The junction had 5 bases not matched to a gene; V was cut back by 3 bases and J by 6 bases. The germline V gene encodes CDR1 DFQATT and CDR2 SNEGSKA (reference sequence). The CDR3 loop spans 16 amino acids. CDR3 amino acids: CSARGLAGGYPGELFF. Written as DNA, the CDR3 is TGCAGTGCTAGGGGACTAGCGGGAGGTTACCCCGGGGAGCTGTTTTTT.